These T cell receptor beta chains were read from a single sample in a study of T cell responses to AZD1222 COVID-19 vaccine. Assay: immunoSEQ multiplex PCR; the TCRdb copy retains only in-frame clones and omits some. The sample lists more than 70,000 clones, approximately 86% occurring once. The input for sequencing was peripheral blood, taken on day 0 of MenACWY control vaccination. The receptors originated from an adult in good health. Both conserved end residues are part of each CDR3. The D gene is left open where the match is weak.

d_gene,v_gene,CDR3aa
.,TRBV30,CAWEGGLVNTEAFF
.,TRBV29-1,CSVDRPQGTDTQYF
.,TRBV5-1,CASSLTAISPFYEQYF
.,TRBV5-5,CASSSVAGVNNQPQHF
.,TRBV7-3,CASSAYIGLNTEAFF
TRBD1,TRBV5-1,CASSLGQGPGYTF
.,TRBV21-1,CASSKALSPGPSGQGALWAYGYTF
.,TRBV9,CASSVAPGLSGAEQYF
TRBD1,TRBV30,CAWSVPGQGNTEAFF
.,TRBV3-1/TRBV3-2,CASSLGAYGYTF
.,TRBV9,CASSASIGITEAFF
TRBD2,TRBV14,CASSQDRGGFRKDTQYF
TRBD2,TRBV28,CASLSRGGSYNEQFF
.,TRBV27,CASSLRASSYNSPLHF
TRBD1,TRBV23-1,CASSQFTGTGDEQYF
TRBD1,TRBV6-1,CASSETGTGFSPLHF
TRBD1,TRBV11-3,CASSQGGGNTIYF
TRBD1,TRBV3-1/TRBV3-2,CASSHSGTGNEKLFF
.,TRBV5-1,CASSSYLRGSAFF
.,TRBV6-5,CASSWDSDLNTEAFF
.,TRBV6-2/TRBV6-3,CASSYGGQETQYF
TRBD1,TRBV5-4,CASSPEGGTGVRALHF
.,TRBV3-1/TRBV3-2,CASSQDGGTHQPQHF
.,TRBV18,CASSPRGAGNTIYF
TRBD2,TRBV7-3,CASSLGTSGDMETQYF
.,TRBV19,CASSIVGQETQYF
TRBD2,TRBV24-1,CATSDPSGGAETQYF
.,TRBV11-3,CASSFGERDYGYTF
.,TRBV5-1,CASSLGQRDNEQFF
.,TRBV12-3/TRBV12-4,CASSSDLYGYTF
.,TRBV7-6,CASSRGGLVGITEAFF
.,TRBV5-6,CASSDGQPYEQYF
TRBD1,TRBV7-9,CASSLAGTEITGELFF
TRBD1,TRBV6-5,CASSPAGQRNYGYTF
TRBD1,TRBV3-1/TRBV3-2,CASPGQGSRGVNEKLFF
TRBD2,TRBV6-6,CASSYRAGVSTDTQYF
.,TRBV6-5,CASNRFTDTQYF
TRBD1,TRBV30,CAWSYRGRGNYGYTF
.,TRBV30,CAWSPGGSPLHF
.,TRBV9,CASSVGGAGGMNTEAFF
.,TRBV4-2,CASSRADLNTEAFF
.,TRBV7-8,CASSLAEGTPSTDTQYF